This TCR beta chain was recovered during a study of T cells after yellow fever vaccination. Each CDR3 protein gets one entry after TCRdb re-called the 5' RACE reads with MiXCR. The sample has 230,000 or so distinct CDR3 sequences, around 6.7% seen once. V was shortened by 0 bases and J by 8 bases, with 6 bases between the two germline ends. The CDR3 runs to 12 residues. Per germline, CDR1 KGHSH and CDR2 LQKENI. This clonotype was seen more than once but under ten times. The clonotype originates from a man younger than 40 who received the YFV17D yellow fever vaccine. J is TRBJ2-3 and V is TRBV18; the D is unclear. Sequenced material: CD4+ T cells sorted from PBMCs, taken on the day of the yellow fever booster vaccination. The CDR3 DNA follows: TGTGCCAGCTCACCACCAGGGCCTACGCAGTATTTT. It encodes CASSPPGPTQYF.